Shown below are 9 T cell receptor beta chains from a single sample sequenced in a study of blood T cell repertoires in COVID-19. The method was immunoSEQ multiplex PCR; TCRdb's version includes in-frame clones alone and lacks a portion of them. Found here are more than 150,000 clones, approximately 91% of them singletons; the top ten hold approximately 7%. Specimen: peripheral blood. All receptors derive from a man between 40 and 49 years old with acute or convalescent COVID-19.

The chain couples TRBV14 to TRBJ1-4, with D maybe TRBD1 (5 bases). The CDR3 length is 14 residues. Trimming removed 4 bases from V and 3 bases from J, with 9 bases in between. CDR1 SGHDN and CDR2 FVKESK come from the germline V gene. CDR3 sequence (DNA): TGTGCCAGCAGCCCCCGACAGCCTAATGAAAAACTGTTTTTT. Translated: CASSPRQPNEKLFF.

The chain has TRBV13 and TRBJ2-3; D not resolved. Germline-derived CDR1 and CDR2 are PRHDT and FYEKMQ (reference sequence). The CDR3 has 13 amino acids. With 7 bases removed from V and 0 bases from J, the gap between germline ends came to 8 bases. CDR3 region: CASTYSSTDTQYF. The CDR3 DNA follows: TGTGCCAGCACCTACTCAAGCACAGATACGCAGTATTTT.

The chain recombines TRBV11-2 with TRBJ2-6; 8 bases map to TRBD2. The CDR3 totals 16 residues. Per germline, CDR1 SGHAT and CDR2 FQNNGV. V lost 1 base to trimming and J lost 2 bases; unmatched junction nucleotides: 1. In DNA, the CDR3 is TGTGCCAGCAGCTTAGCGGGGGGGACTGGGGCCAACGTCCTGACTTTC. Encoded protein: CASSLAGGTGANVLTF.

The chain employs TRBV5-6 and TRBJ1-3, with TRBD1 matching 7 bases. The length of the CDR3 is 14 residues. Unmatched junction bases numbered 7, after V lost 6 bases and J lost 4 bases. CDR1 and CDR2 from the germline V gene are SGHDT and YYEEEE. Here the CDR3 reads CASTTQGSGNTIYF. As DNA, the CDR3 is TGTGCCAGCACCACACAGGGGTCGGGAAACACCATATATTTT.

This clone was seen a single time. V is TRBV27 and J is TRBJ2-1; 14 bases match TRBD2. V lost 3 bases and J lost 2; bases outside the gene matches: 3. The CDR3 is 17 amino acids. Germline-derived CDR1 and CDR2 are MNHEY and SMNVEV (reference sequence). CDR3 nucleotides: TGTGCCAGCAGTTTCCGGACTAGCGGGGGGACCTACAATGAGCAGTTCTTC. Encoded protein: CASSFRTSGGTYNEQFF.

The chain's CDR3 is CATRSTGTGDGDGYTF. The CDR3 DNA sequence: TGTGCCACCAGATCCACCGGGACAGGGGATGGGGATGGCTACACCTTC. This chain links TRBV24-1 with TRBJ1-2; TRBD1 agrees at 10 bases. CDR3 length equals 16 residues. J gave up 6 bases and V 7 bases, and 13 bases lay outside the gene matches. CDR1 and CDR2 from the germline V gene are KGHDR and SFDVKD.

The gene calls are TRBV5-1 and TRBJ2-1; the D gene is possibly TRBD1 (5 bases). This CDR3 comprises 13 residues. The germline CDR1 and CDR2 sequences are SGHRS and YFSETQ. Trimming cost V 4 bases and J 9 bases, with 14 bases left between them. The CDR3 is CASSVDTLLEQFF. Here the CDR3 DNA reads TGCGCCAGCAGCGTGGACACCCTTCTTGAGCAGTTCTTC.

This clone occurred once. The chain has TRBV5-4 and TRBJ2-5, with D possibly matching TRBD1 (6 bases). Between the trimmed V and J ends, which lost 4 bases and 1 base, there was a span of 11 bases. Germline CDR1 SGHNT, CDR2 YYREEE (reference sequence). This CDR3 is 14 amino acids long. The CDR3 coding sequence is TGTGCCAGCAGCCCTCAGACAGGCCAAGAGACCCAGTACTTC. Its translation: CASSPQTGQETQYF.

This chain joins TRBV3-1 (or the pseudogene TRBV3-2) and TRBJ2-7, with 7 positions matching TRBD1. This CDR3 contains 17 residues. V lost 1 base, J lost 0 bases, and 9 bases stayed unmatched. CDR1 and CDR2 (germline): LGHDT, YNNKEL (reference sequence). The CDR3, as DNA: TGTGCCAGCAGCCAAGGGAAGGGACAGCTGAGCTCCTACGAGCAGTACTTC. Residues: CASSQGKGQLSSYEQYF.